A single sample gave rise to the 32 T cell receptor beta chains below, sequenced in a study of human T cells and chemical hapten exposure. One entry per CDR3 protein results from TCRdb running MiXCR on the RACE reads. The data contain approximately 72,000 distinct CDR3 sequences, approximately 12% of them singletons. Time point reported: patch test 3, about 24 weeks after DPC sensitization. As for treatment: therapeutic diphenylcyclopropenone sensitization with weekly scalp DPC. The sequencing used whole blood, collected in connection with sensitization to the hapten diphenylcyclopropenone (DPC). The receptors derive from a woman between 45 and 65 years old with alopecia areata. Some clones in this sample may be carry-over from other donors' samples.

This chain connects TRBV20-1 to TRBJ2-3; TRBD2 matches 10 bases. V lost 1 base, J lost 2 bases, and 12 bases stayed unmatched. Germline CDR1 and CDR2: DFQATT and SNEGSKA (reference sequence). This CDR3 is 18 amino acids long. The DNA of the CDR3 is TGCAGTGCTAGAGTTCCCTCCGGACTAGCGGCGTTCACAGATACGCAGTATTTT. As protein: CSARVPSGLAAFTDTQYF.

This clonotype was seen more than once but under ten times. The V and J genes are TRBV6-2 or TRBV6-3 and TRBJ2-5; 8 nucleotides align to TRBD2. This CDR3 has 15 residues. Losses at the gene ends were 2 bases for V and 5 bases for J; bases not matched to a gene: 7. The germline V gene has CDR1 MNHEY and CDR2 SVGEGT. The CDR3 protein is CASSYDGLALETQYF. In DNA form, the CDR3 reads TGTGCCAGCAGTTACGACGGACTAGCTTTGGAGACCCAGTACTTC.

In this sample, this clonotype turned up many times. CDR3 coding DNA: TGTGCCAGCAGTTACGGGGAGCCCGGACTAGCGGGGGTGTGGTGGTTCTTC. Amino acid sequence: CASSYGEPGLAGVWWFF. The chain carries TRBV6-2 or TRBV6-3 and TRBJ2-1; TRBD2 aligns across 13 bases. CDR1 and CDR2 (germline): MNHEY, SVGEGT. CDR3 length: 17 amino acids. J gave up 15 bases and V 2 bases, and 16 bases lay outside the gene matches.

This clonotype was picked up many times. The chain employs TRBV12-3 or TRBV12-4 and TRBJ1-5; 11 nucleotides line up with TRBD1. The CDR3 contains 14 residues. The V and J ends lost 6 bases and 7 bases, in that order; junction bases with no gene match: 5. This chain's CDR3 is CASSPDRGRQPQHF. The CDR3 DNA follows: TGTGCCAGCAGCCCGGACAGGGGGCGACAGCCCCAGCATTTT.

This clonotype was counted at least ten times. This rearrangement joins TRBV6-6 to TRBJ1-5; tentatively, D is TRBD1 (5 bases). The germline CDR1 and CDR2 sequences are MNHNY and SVGAGI (reference sequence). The ends were cut back, 6 bases at V and 3 bases at J, with 12 bases in the middle. The length of the CDR3 is 14 residues. CDR3 DNA: TGTGCCAGCAGCACCAGGGACTCCAATCAGCCCCAGCATTTT. It yields the protein CASSTRDSNQPQHF.

The chain recombines TRBV5-5 with TRBJ2-3; D call uncertain. CDR1 is SGHKS, CDR2 YYEKEE, per germline (reference sequence). CDR3 length: 13 amino acids. Trimming took off 3 bases at V and 5 bases at J, with 10 bases between the two ends. The CDR3 reads CASSSPTLDTQYF. Written as DNA, the CDR3 is TGTGCCAGCAGCTCGCCGACTTTAGATACGCAGTATTTT.

There are many counts of this clonotype. The V gene is TRBV6-5, the J gene TRBJ1-2; D is uncertain. Trimming took 2 bases from V and 5 from J, leaving 12 bases between them. The CDR3 sequence is 14 residues long. Germline-derived CDR1 and CDR2 are MNHEY and SVGAGI. The CDR3 region has the DNA TGTGCCAGCAGTTACCATGACCGAGATTATGGCTACACCTTC. Translated, it gives CASSYHDRDYGYTF.

This clonotype was seen more than once but under ten times. CDR3 sequence reads: CASSNRLAVYNEQFF. CDR3 nucleotide sequence: TGTGCCAGCAGCAACCGATTAGCGGTTTACAATGAGCAGTTCTTC. The rearrangement uses TRBV3-1 and TRBJ2-1, with a possible D match to TRBD2 (6 bases). With 5 bases removed from V and 4 bases from J, the gap between germline ends came to 15 bases. CDR3 length equals 15 residues. CDR1 LGHDT and CDR2 YNNKEL come from the germline V gene (reference sequence).

This rearrangement joins TRBV28 to TRBJ2-3, with no clear D. The germline CDR1 and CDR2 sequences are MDHEN and SYDVKM. The CDR3 is 15 amino acids. V was clipped by 5 bases and J by 0 bases, with 12 bases between them. The CDR3 nucleotides read TGTGCCAGCAGTCCACCCCTGACTAGCACAGATACGCAGTATTTT. It is translated as CASSPPLTSTDTQYF.

This CDR3 reads CASSPHSQETQYF. Written as DNA, the CDR3 is TGTGCCAGCAGCCCACACAGTCAAGAGACCCAGTACTTC. This chain joins TRBV12-3 or TRBV12-4 and TRBJ2-5; D ambiguous. V lost 6 bases, J lost 2 bases, and 10 bases lay in between. CDR3 length: 13 amino acids.

In its sample, this clonotype was seen a few times. The chain combines TRBV20-1 with TRBJ1-5; TRBD1 aligns across 11 bases. V trimming: 5 bases; J trimming: 2 bases; junction bases outside the gene matches: 8. The germline V gene encodes CDR1 DFQATT and CDR2 SNEGSKA (reference sequence). The CDR3 runs to 16 residues. This chain's CDR3 is CSAPGQGASGNQPQHF. Written as DNA, the CDR3 is TGCAGTGCTCCAGGACAGGGGGCGTCGGGCAATCAGCCCCAGCATTTT.

The sample holds many counts of this clonotype. V usage is TRBV12-3 or TRBV12-4 and J usage is TRBJ1-2; TRBD1 is a possible D gene (6 bases). V lost 6 bases, J lost 2 bases, and 10 bases lay in between. CDR3 length: 13 amino acids. CDR3 nucleotide sequence: TGTGCCAGCAGCCCCGACAGGAACTATGGCTACACCTTC. Its protein is CASSPDRNYGYTF.

With regard to this clonotype: One end of the junction does not line up with germline, which may come from a read error. V is TRBV4-1 and J is TRBJ1-3; no clear D. The germline V gene encodes CDR1 MGHRA and CDR2 YSYEKL. The CDR3 sequence is 14 residues long. The CDR3 bases are TGCGCCAGCAGACAAGATGCCATTGGAAACACCATATATTTT. This encodes CASRQDAIGNTIYF.

The V gene is TRBV29-1, the J gene TRBJ2-2, with D unresolved. Trimming took 5 bases from V and 1 from J, leaving 5 bases between them. The CDR3 spans 12 residues. Germline loops: CDR1 SQVTM, CDR2 ANQGSEA. CDR3 bases: TGCAGCGTTAAACAGAACACCGGGGAGCTGTTTTTT. Protein: CSVKQNTGELFF.

This clonotype has only a few counts. The chain recombines TRBV18 with TRBJ2-5; 8 bases fit TRBD2. CDR3 length: 16 amino acids. In germline, CDR1 is KGHSH, CDR2 LQKENI. V lost 2 bases, J lost 4 bases, and 9 bases stayed unmatched. The DNA for the CDR3 is TGTGCCAGCTCACCAGTCGCGACTAGCGCGCGAGAGACCCAGTACTTC. The encoded protein is CASSPVATSARETQYF.

This chain uses TRBV29-1 with TRBJ1-5; TRBD1 matches at 7 bases. V trimming: 5 bases; J trimming: 7 bases; junction bases outside the gene matches: 5. The length of the CDR3 is 12 residues. Per germline, CDR1 SQVTM and CDR2 ANQGSEA. The CDR3 reads CSVQGGGQPQHF. The CDR3 DNA follows: TGCAGCGTTCAGGGGGGCGGACAGCCCCAGCATTTT. Using reference TRBV29-1 and TRBJ1-5 for the parts outside the CDR3, the full variable domain is SAVISQKPSRDICQRGTSLTIQCQVDSQVTMMFWYRQQPGQSLTLIATANQGSEATYESGFVIDKFPISRPNLTFSTLTVSNMSPEDSSIYLCSVQGGGQPQHFGDGTRLSIL.

This clonotype was seen repeatedly, ten times or more. The chain combines TRBV6-6 with TRBJ1-3; 8 bases line up with TRBD1. Trimming removed 6 bases from V and 1 base from J; junction bases left unmatched: 8. The CDR3 runs to 16 residues. Germline CDR1 reads MNHNY; CDR2 reads SVGAGI (reference sequence). CDR3 coding DNA: TGTGCCAGCAGGCCCGGACAGGGAGTATCTGGAAACACCATATATTTT. Its translation is CASRPGQGVSGNTIYF.

This clonotype was seen a few times. The V and J genes are TRBV6-5 and TRBJ1-6; a possible D gene is TRBD1 (6 bases). The V end was cut by 6 bases, the J end by 7 bases, with 19 bases between. The CDR3 has 16 amino acids. CDR1 and CDR2 (germline): MNHEY, SVGAGI. CDR3 sequence: CASRRNFQGSNSPLHF. CDR3 sequence (DNA): TGTGCCAGCAGAAGGAACTTCCAGGGGAGCAATTCACCCCTCCACTTT.

The V gene is TRBV29-1, the J gene TRBJ2-3; weak D call: TRBD1 (5 bases). The CDR3 totals 16 residues. The germline gives CDR1 SQVTM, CDR2 ANQGSEA. The V end lost 4 bases, the J end lost 1 base, and 18 bases lay between the germline ends. CDR3 protein: CSVGSVSLGRTDTQYF. CDR3 coding DNA: TGCAGCGTTGGGTCGGTCTCTTTGGGGCGCACAGATACGCAGTATTTT.

The V call is TRBV7-9, the J call TRBJ2-3; D gene uncertain. V was cut by 5 bases and J by 4 bases, with 16 bases left in between. The germline gives CDR1 SEHNR, CDR2 FQNEAQ (reference sequence). CDR3 length: 15 residues. The CDR3 reads CASSRAGSTSDTQYF. CDR3 DNA: TGTGCCAGCAGCCGGGCAGGTTCTACCTCAGATACGCAGTATTTT. Looking up the rest from reference TRBV7-9 and TRBJ2-3 gives the full variable domain: DTGVSQNPRHKITKRGQNVTFRCDPISEHNRLYWYRQTLGQGPEFLTYFQNEAQLEKSRLLSDRFSAERPKGSFSTLEIQRTEQGDSAMYLCASSRAGSTSDTQYFGPGTRLTVL.

This clonotype was recorded many times. The gene calls are TRBV28 and TRBJ2-3; the match to TRBD2 covers 7 bases. The CDR3 runs to 13 residues. The germline CDR1 and CDR2 sequences are MDHEN and SYDVKM. Germline trimming cut 5 bases from V and 14 bases from J; bases unmatched to any gene: 13. Written as DNA, the CDR3 is TGTGCCAGCAGTCTCCCCGCTAGCGGTTCTCCGTATTTT. Translation: CASSLPASGSPYF.

This clonotype came up many times. This chain joins TRBV2 and TRBJ2-1; a weak D match, TRBD1 (6 bases). Looked up from germline, CDR1 is SNHLY and CDR2 is FYNNEI. The CDR3 has 15 residues. Trimming removed 6 bases at V and 0 bases at J, with 12 bases between. CDR3 region: CASSVGQSSYNEQFF. The CDR3 nucleotides are TGTGCCAGCAGCGTTGGACAGAGCTCCTACAATGAGCAGTTCTTC.

In its sample, this clonotype was seen many times. The chain recombines TRBV2 with TRBJ2-2, with unresolved D. Germline loops: CDR1 SNHLY, CDR2 FYNNEI. The CDR3 consists of 16 residues. V gave up 0 bases and J gave up 0 bases, with 8 bases separating them. The CDR3 DNA sequence: TGTGCCAGCAGTGAAGCGGGTAAATCGAACACCGGGGAGCTGTTTTTT. Amino acid sequence: CASSEAGKSNTGELFF. The whole variable domain, filled in from reference TRBV2 and TRBJ2-2, reads EPEVTQTPSHQVTQMGQEVILRCVPISNHLYFYWYRQILGQKVEFLVSFYNNEISEKSEIFDDQFSVERPDGSNFTLKIRSTKLEDSAMYFCASSEAGKSNTGELFFGEGSRLTVL.

This clonotype appeared a few times. V usage is TRBV6-6 and J usage is TRBJ1-3; TRBD1 is a possible D gene (5 bases). The CDR3 is made up of 15 amino acids. Trimming left V 2 bases short and J 5 bases short, with 13 bases between. Looked up from germline, CDR1 is MNHNY and CDR2 is SVGAGI (reference sequence). CDR3 sequence: CASSYGRGSRNTIYF. The CDR3 nucleotides read TGTGCCAGCAGTTACGGTCGGGGGTCGAGAAACACCATATATTTT.

In its sample, this clonotype was seen many times. The chain links TRBV29-1 to TRBJ2-5; D remains unclear. CDR3 length: 13 residues. The germline V gene has CDR1 SQVTM and CDR2 ANQGSEA. V was clipped by 4 bases and J by 0 bases, with 9 bases between them. The CDR3 here is CSVVSRNQETQYF. CDR3 sequence (DNA): TGCAGCGTTGTGTCCAGGAACCAAGAGACCCAGTACTTC.

This clonotype was seen at least ten times. The chain is built from TRBV27 and TRBJ2-1; 10 nucleotides align to TRBD2. The CDR3 runs 16 residues. J gave up 5 bases and V 2 bases, and 6 bases lay outside the gene matches. Per the germline V gene, CDR1 is MNHEY and CDR2 is SMNVEV (reference sequence). CDR3 region: CASSLRAGGPHNEQFF. CDR3 DNA sequence: TGTGCCAGCAGTTTACGAGCGGGAGGGCCCCACAATGAGCAGTTCTTC.

A few counts support this clonotype. This rearrangement joins TRBV19 to TRBJ2-3; tentatively, D is TRBD2 (6 bases). This CDR3 has 14 amino acids. Trimming stripped 6 bases from V and 1 base from J, with 11 bases between. CDR1 and CDR2 from the germline V gene are LNHDA and SQIVND (reference sequence). The CDR3 loop reads CASRWTGGTDTQYF. The CDR3 nucleotides read TGTGCCAGTAGATGGACGGGGGGCACAGATACGCAGTATTTT.

V usage is TRBV29-1 and J usage is TRBJ1-2; TRBD1 might be the D (6 bases). V was clipped by 2 bases and J by 5 bases, with 12 bases between them. CDR3 size: 13 residues. Germline values: CDR1 SQVTM, CDR2 ANQGSEA. CDR3 nucleotide sequence: TGCAGCGTTGAACGACAGGCGACGTATGGCTACACCTTC. It specifies CSVERQATYGYTF.

This clonotype was recorded at least ten times. The chain links TRBV7-2 to TRBJ1-5; D possibly corresponds to TRBD1 (5 bases). The length of the CDR3 is 15 residues. Trimming took 2 bases from V and 5 from J, leaving 13 bases between them. Per germline, CDR1 SGHTA and CDR2 FQGNSA. The CDR3, as DNA: TGTGCCAGCAGCTTAAGGTGGGGGAACGATCAGCCCCAGCATTTT. Protein sequence: CASSLRWGNDQPQHF. Looking up the rest from reference TRBV7-2 and TRBJ1-5 gives the full variable domain: GAGVSQSPSNKVTEKGKDVELRCDPISGHTALYWYRQSLGQGLEFLIYFQGNSAPDKSGLPSDRFSAERTGGSVSTLTIQRTQQEDSAVYLCASSLRWGNDQPQHFGDGTRLSIL.

This clonotype was seen more than once but under ten times. The chain has TRBV18 and TRBJ2-1, with 9 bases lining up with TRBD1. The V gene end was trimmed by 1 base and the J gene end by 6 bases; junction bases not matched to a gene: 4. Germline V gives CDR1 KGHSH, CDR2 LQKENI. The CDR3 is made up of 15 amino acids. This CDR3 is CASSPRGQGANEQFF. In DNA form, the CDR3 reads TGTGCCAGCTCACCACGGGGACAGGGAGCCAATGAGCAGTTCTTC.

The chain combines TRBV28 with TRBJ1-2; D possibly corresponds to TRBD1 (5 bases). The V end was cut by 7 bases, the J end by 0 bases, with 12 bases between. Germline values: CDR1 MDHEN, CDR2 SYDVKM. The CDR3 is 14 amino acids. CDR3 loop: CASKVSGTNYGYTF. CDR3 nucleotides: TGTGCCAGCAAGGTGTCAGGGACTAACTATGGCTACACCTTC.

This clonotype occurred many times. The chain uses TRBV20-1 and TRBJ2-7; D may correspond to TRBD1 or TRBD2 (5 bases each). CDR1 is DFQATT, CDR2 SNEGSKA, per germline (reference sequence). Trimming took off 7 bases at V and 2 bases at J, with 12 bases between the two ends. CDR3 size: 12 residues. CDR3 region: CSGWGFAYEQYF. DNA of the CDR3: TGCAGTGGTTGGGGGTTTGCCTACGAGCAGTACTTC.